Below, 30 T cell receptor beta chains from the same sample are listed, as sequenced in a study of PD-1 blockade in mismatch repair-deficient tumors. Some clones are missing from TCRdb's copy, which holds only in-frame ones; the method was immunoSEQ multiplex PCR. This table has approximately 130,000 clones, about 88% appearing once. This specimen was peripheral blood, taken 44 weeks after starting pembrolizumab. The receptors stem from an adult with mismatch repair-deficient cancer.

The V gene is TRBV6-5, the J gene TRBJ2-5; the D gene is possibly TRBD1 (5 bases). The CDR3 contains 15 residues. The V and J ends lost 6 bases and 4 bases respectively, with 18 bases between them. Germline-derived CDR1 and CDR2 are MNHEY and SVGAGI. The CDR3 nucleotides read TGTGCCAGCAGCCTGGGGATTCAGGGCGTAGAGACCCAGTACTTC. It translates to CASSLGIQGVETQYF.

This chain joins TRBV5-6 and TRBJ1-1; D uncertain. The ends were cut back, 0 bases at V and 9 bases at J, with 12 bases in the middle. There are 13 residues in the CDR3. Per germline, CDR1 SGHDT and CDR2 YYEEEE. CDR3 loop: CASSLVSWLKAFF. The CDR3 DNA sequence: TGTGCCAGCAGCTTGGTAAGCTGGTTAAAAGCTTTCTTT.

This chain joins TRBV11-2 and TRBJ2-1; D call uncertain. The CDR3 loop spans 17 amino acids. V was trimmed by 2 bases and J by 4 bases, leaving 18 bases between them. The V gene's germline CDR1 is SGHAT and CDR2 FQNNGV. DNA of the CDR3: TGTGCCAGCAGCTTAATGCCACCACTGGCGCCTTACAATGAGCAGTTCTTC. Amino acids: CASSLMPPLAPYNEQFF.

The chain links TRBV5-5 to TRBJ2-7; possible D gene TRBD1, 6 bases. Trimming removed 5 bases from V and 5 bases from J, with 26 bases in between. The CDR3 totals 17 residues. Germline CDR1 reads SGHKS; CDR2 reads YYEKEE (reference sequence). CDR3 nucleotide sequence: TGTGCCAGCAGTCCCGCCCCCCACAGGGCCGATTCTAACGAGCAGTACTTC. This translates into CASSPAPHRADSNEQYF.

The chain recombines TRBV16 with TRBJ2-7; 7 nucleotides match TRBD2. Germline V gene lookup returns CDR1 KGHSY and CDR2 FQNENV. V lost 4 bases and J lost 6; bases outside the gene matches: 6. This CDR3 contains 13 residues. The CDR3: CASSLGLVLEQYF. The CDR3 region has the DNA TGTGCCAGCAGCCTTGGACTAGTTCTCGAGCAGTACTTC.

The gene calls are TRBV18 and TRBJ1-5; D is undetermined. Germline CDR1 reads KGHSH; CDR2 reads LQKENI. V lost 4 bases, J lost 10 bases, and 11 bases lay in between. CDR3 size: 12 residues. In DNA form, the CDR3 reads TGTGCCAGCTCACAGGGCATAGGCCCCCAGCATTTT. Its translation is CASSQGIGPQHF.

The chain has TRBV15 and TRBJ1-2; TRBD1 aligns across 8 bases. CDR1 and CDR2 (germline): LNHNV, YYDKDF (reference sequence). The CDR3 has 14 residues. After removal of 4 bases from V and 4 bases from J, the junction contained 5 bases not matched to a gene. The CDR3: CATSTGGASYGYTF. CDR3 bases: TGTGCCACCAGCACAGGGGGCGCATCCTATGGCTACACCTTC.

V gene TRBV4-3 combines with J gene TRBJ2-7, with TRBD2 identical over 7 bases. CDR1 is LGHNA and CDR2 is YSLEER in the germline V gene. The CDR3 is 15 residues long. Trimming cost V 0 bases and J 5 bases; bases outside gene matches: 7. For the CDR3, the DNA is TGCGCCAGCAGCCAAGATGGTGGGAGGGCCCACGAGCAGTACTTC. Translation: CASSQDGGRAHEQYF.

This clone has just a few counts. The V call is TRBV10-3, the J call TRBJ2-7; D possibly corresponds to TRBD2 (5 bases). In germline, CDR1 is ENHRY, CDR2 SYGVKD. V lost 6 bases to trimming and J lost 5 bases, with 11 bases between them. This CDR3 contains 12 residues. CDR3 in amino acids: CAIREALHEQYF. DNA of the CDR3: TGTGCCATCAGGGAGGCCCTCCACGAGCAGTACTTC.

This clone occurred a few times. V gene TRBV5-1 combines with J gene TRBJ1-5; 10 positions agree with TRBD1. In germline, CDR1 is SGHRS, CDR2 YFSETQ. J was trimmed by 6 bases and V by 4 bases; bases with no gene match: 7. The CDR3 runs to 15 residues. CDR3 bases: TGCGCCAGCAGCCCGACAGGGGGCACGGGTCAGCCCCAGCATTTT. Its protein product is CASSPTGGTGQPQHF.

The chain employs TRBV5-4 and TRBJ2-7; 11 bases map to TRBD1. The CDR3 sequence is 15 residues long. J gave up 4 bases and V 0 bases, and 3 bases lay outside the gene matches. Germline values: CDR1 SGHNT, CDR2 YYREEE (reference sequence). The chain's CDR3 is CASSLGTGGHYEQYF. The CDR3 nucleotides read TGTGCCAGCAGCTTGGGGACAGGGGGCCATTACGAGCAGTACTTC.

The V and J genes are TRBV27 and TRBJ2-7; the D gene is possibly TRBD1 (5 bases). Germline V gene data show CDR1 as MNHEY and CDR2 as SMNVEV (reference sequence). This CDR3 region has 14 residues. The ends were cut back, 1 base at V and 4 bases at J, with 11 bases in the middle. This CDR3 is CASSLFPRAYEQYF. The CDR3 nucleotides read TGTGCCAGCAGTTTATTCCCCAGGGCTTACGAGCAGTACTTC.

J is TRBJ2-4 and V is TRBV21-1; the D call in the table, TRBD2, was not verified against the DNA. TRBV21-1 is a pseudogene. This CDR3 is 16 amino acids long. The CDR3 region is CASMKLVLLAKNIQYF. DNA for the CDR3: TGTGCCAGCATGAAACTAGTACTATTAGCCAAAAACATTCAGTACTTC.

The chain combines TRBV19 with TRBJ1-1; no clear D gene. Looked up from germline, CDR1 is LNHDA and CDR2 is SQIVND (reference sequence). The CDR3 contains 14 residues. Trimming removed 6 bases from V and 0 bases from J, with 11 bases in between. The CDR3 nucleotides read TGTGCCAGTAGCGCGTCCGGGTTGAACACTGAAGCTTTCTTT. This sequence encodes CASSASGLNTEAFF. The entire variable domain, with the rest obtained from reference TRBV19 and TRBJ1-1, is as follows: DGGITQSPKYLFRKEGQNVTLSCEQNLNHDAMYWYRQDPGQGLRLIYYSQIVNDFQKGDIAEGYSVSREKKESFPLTVTSAQKNPTAFYLCASSASGLNTEAFFGQGTRLTVV.

The rearrangement uses TRBV9 and TRBJ2-3; 8 bases line up with TRBD1. V shed 3 bases, J shed 0 bases, and the junction held 3 bases outside the gene matches. Germline CDR1 and CDR2: SGDLS and YYNGEE. CDR3 length: 15 amino acids. The CDR3 coding sequence is TGTGCCAGCAGCGCAGGGGGCGCGAGCACAGATACGCAGTATTTT. Protein: CASSAGGASTDTQYF.

The rearrangement uses TRBV9 and TRBJ2-1, with 8 bases fitting TRBD2. The V segment lost 3 bases and the J segment 2 bases; nucleotides outside the gene matches: 7. This CDR3 spans 16 amino acids. Germline values: CDR1 SGDLS, CDR2 YYNGEE. The CDR3 protein is CASSAGRGLAYNEQFF. CDR3 bases: TGTGCCAGCAGCGCTGGACGGGGACTAGCCTACAATGAGCAGTTCTTC.

The V gene is TRBV29-1, the J gene TRBJ2-1, with 8 bases fitting TRBD1. CDR1 is SQVTM and CDR2 is ANQGSEA in the germline V gene. J gave up 7 bases and V 0 bases, and 2 bases lay outside the gene matches. The CDR3 totals 13 residues. Here the CDR3 DNA reads TGCAGCGTTGAAGACAGGGGGCTAAATGAGCAGTTCTTC. It specifies CSVEDRGLNEQFF.

The chain links TRBV11-2 to TRBJ2-5; 8 bases are shared with TRBD1. J lost 3 bases, V lost 0 bases, and 9 bases had no gene match. Looked up from germline, CDR1 is SGHAT and CDR2 is FQNNGV. The CDR3 is 17 amino acids. The CDR3: CASSLDLRQGSEETQYF. DNA for the CDR3: TGTGCCAGCAGCTTAGATCTGAGACAGGGGTCAGAAGAGACCCAGTACTTC.

The chain joins TRBV29-1 to TRBJ2-7, with D perhaps TRBD2 (6 bases). The CDR3 is made up of 13 amino acids. Germline loops: CDR1 SQVTM, CDR2 ANQGSEA. The V end was cut by 4 bases, the J end by 4 bases, with 14 bases between. The CDR3 sequence is CSVVPSSGYEQYF. CDR3 coding DNA: TGCAGCGTTGTCCCTAGTAGCGGATACGAGCAGTACTTC.

V gene TRBV15 combines with J gene TRBJ1-2; 8 bases are shared with TRBD1. This CDR3 comprises 15 residues. Unmatched junction bases numbered 7, after V lost 0 bases and J lost 7 bases. Germline values: CDR1 LNHNV, CDR2 YYDKDF (reference sequence). The CDR3 region is CATSREMTGVSGYTF. In DNA, the CDR3 is TGTGCCACCAGCAGAGAAATGACAGGGGTTAGTGGCTACACCTTC.

The chain carries TRBV10-3 and TRBJ2-1; TRBD2 agrees at 8 bases. CDR3 length: 14 residues. Germline CDR1 is ENHRY and CDR2 is SYGVKD. The V gene end was trimmed by 6 bases and the J gene end by 5 bases; junction bases not matched to a gene: 6. This CDR3 reads CAISPAGANNEQFF. The CDR3 DNA reads as TGTGCCATCAGCCCAGCGGGAGCCAACAATGAGCAGTTCTTC.

The rearrangement links TRBV7-9 to TRBJ2-7; D is perhaps TRBD1 or TRBD2 (6 bases each). The CDR3 consists of 16 residues. V was pared by 3 bases and J by 4 bases, with 19 bases between. Germline V CDR1 and CDR2: SEHNR, FQNEAQ (reference sequence). CDR3 in amino acids: CASSLETGGPSYEQYF. In DNA form, the CDR3 reads TGTGCCAGCAGCTTGGAAACCGGGGGCCCGTCATACGAGCAGTACTTC.

This rearrangement joins TRBV4-1 to TRBJ2-1; D unclear. The CDR3 runs to 15 residues. CDR1 is MGHRA, CDR2 YSYEKL, per germline. Trimming removed 1 base at V and 8 bases at J, with 15 bases between. The CDR3 sequence is CASSQVPRFVDEQFF. The CDR3 DNA sequence: TGCGCCAGCAGCCAAGTCCCTAGATTTGTCGATGAGCAGTTCTTC.

The rearrangement joins TRBV7-2 to TRBJ1-4, with D possibly matching TRBD1 (6 bases). Trimming pared 5 bases from V and 4 bases from J, leaving 11 bases between. CDR3 length: 14 residues. Germline V gene data show CDR1 as SGHTA and CDR2 as FQGNSA. The CDR3 spells CASSRGQINEKLFF. CDR3 bases: TGTGCCAGCAGCCGAGGACAGATTAATGAAAAACTGTTTTTT.

The chain combines TRBV13 with TRBJ2-3; 11 nucleotides agree with TRBD2. V trimming: 0 bases; J trimming: 4 bases; junction bases outside the gene matches: 6. Germline V CDR1 and CDR2: PRHDT, FYEKMQ (reference sequence). CDR3 length: 17 residues. CDR3 coding DNA: TGTGCCAGCAGCTTAGGGGGGACTAGCGGTATCGCAGATACGCAGTATTTT. Protein: CASSLGGTSGIADTQYF.

The chain combines TRBV11-2 with TRBJ2-1; unclear D gene. Germline V lookup: CDR1 SGHAT, CDR2 FQNNGV. This CDR3 contains 13 residues. With 5 bases removed from V and 6 bases from J, the gap between germline ends came to 11 bases. CDR3 sequence: CASSDRVVNEQFF. DNA for the CDR3: TGTGCCAGCAGCGACCGGGTTGTCAATGAGCAGTTCTTC. Together with reference TRBV11-2 and TRBJ2-1, the CDR3 gives the full variable domain: EAGVAQSPRYKIIEKRQSVAFWCNPISGHATLYWYQQILGQGPKLLIQFQNNGVVDDSQLPKDRFSAERLKGVDSTLKIQPAKLEDSAVYLCASSDRVVNEQFFGPGTRLTVL.

This clone showed up just a few times. The chain has TRBV6-5 and TRBJ2-7; TRBD2 matches 11 bases. The CDR3 spans 14 residues. CDR1 and CDR2 from the germline V gene are MNHEY and SVGAGI. V lost 2 bases, J lost 3 bases, and 0 bases stayed unmatched. The CDR3: CASSYGTSGYEQYF. The CDR3 bases are TGTGCCAGCAGTTACGGGACTAGCGGCTACGAGCAGTACTTC.

Only one count was recorded for this clone. The rearrangement uses TRBV10-3 and TRBJ2-3, with 8 bases identical to TRBD1. This CDR3 region has 14 residues. Germline V CDR1 and CDR2: ENHRY, SYGVKD. The V segment lost 6 bases and the J segment 4 bases; nucleotides outside the gene matches: 6. CDR3 in DNA: TGTGCCATCAGGACGGACAGGGCGGCAGATACGCAGTATTTT. Its translation: CAIRTDRAADTQYF.

The chain joins TRBV5-8 to TRBJ2-7; perhaps D is TRBD1 or TRBD2 (5 bases each). Trimming left V 4 bases short and J 2 bases short, with 13 bases between. The CDR3 length is 14 residues. The germline V gene encodes CDR1 SGHTS and CDR2 YDEGEE. The CDR3 protein is CASSHPLGAYEQYF. DNA for the CDR3: TGTGCCAGCAGCCACCCCTTGGGGGCCTACGAGCAGTACTTC. The full variable domain, rest sourced from reference TRBV5-8 and TRBJ2-7, is EAGVTQSPTHLIKTRGQQATLRCSPISGHTSVYWYQQALGLGLQFLLWYDEGEERNRGNFPPRFSGRQFPNYSSELNVNALELEDSALYLCASSHPLGAYEQYFGPGTRLTVT.

V usage is TRBV11-2 and J usage is TRBJ1-4, with unresolved D. V lost 5 bases and J 7 bases, leaving 14 bases between the germline ends. The CDR3 runs 14 residues. Germline values: CDR1 SGHAT, CDR2 FQNNGV. CDR3 protein: CASSPATRVEKLFF. CDR3 coding DNA: TGTGCCAGCAGCCCCGCGACAAGGGTTGAAAAACTGTTTTTT.